This passage covers 6 T cell receptor beta chains from one sample sequenced in a study of regulatory T cells in long-lasting Graves disease. Time point here: persistent/refractory GD, antithyroid drugs over 5 years with positive TRAb. There was RNA extracted from PBMCs, and the TCR library was made from it. Researchers made TCR beta libraries by using iRepertoire HTBI primers and running Arm-PCR on CDR3 regions. TCRdb reprocessed the multiplex PCR reads via MiXCR and lists one record per CDR3 protein. This table holds 600,000 to 800,000 distinct CDR3 sequences, around 30% found once. Sequencing used peripheral blood mononuclear cells (PBMCs), obtained when the disease was refractory, from a patient treated with antithyroid drugs. The receptors stem from a female donor with Graves disease.

With respect to this clonotype: One junction end does not reproduce the germline sequence, and a read error may be involved. The chain joins TRBV20-1 to TRBJ1-1, with D maybe TRBD1 (5 bases). Germline CDR1 DFQATT, CDR2 SNEGSKA (reference sequence). The CDR3 runs 14 residues. CDR3 loop: CSATIGAGNTGAFF. The CDR3 nucleotides are TGCAGTGCCACAATCGGGGCGGGGAACACTGGAGCTTTCTTT.

This sequence joins TRBV29-1 and TRBJ1-1; maybe TRBD1 (6 bases). CDR3 length: 15 amino acids. CDR1 is SQVTM, CDR2 ANQGSEA, per germline. Trimming cost V 4 bases and J 1 base, with 16 bases left between them. The CDR3 reads CSVAGRAGANTEAFF. DNA for the CDR3: TGCAGCGTTGCGGGTCGGGCAGGGGCGAACACTGAAGCTTTCTTT.

The chain joins TRBV6-2 or TRBV6-3 to TRBJ1-1, with D possibly matching TRBD1 (5 bases). Germline CDR1 and CDR2: MNHEY and SVGEGT. The CDR3 is 14 residues long. V lost 6 bases to trimming and J lost 4 bases, with 15 bases between them. CDR3: CASRRGGRITEAFF. CDR3 bases: TGTGCCAGCAGGAGGGGAGGGAGGATCACTGAAGCTTTCTTT.

The table lists this clonotype with many counts. The chain links TRBV6-1 to TRBJ1-5; D is ambiguous. The V and J ends lost 1 base and 0 bases respectively, with 7 bases between them. The CDR3 sequence is 15 residues long. Germline CDR1 and CDR2: MNHNS and SASEGT. The CDR3 coding sequence is TGTGCCAGCAGTGAAGGCCTTAATAGCAATCAGCCCCAGCATTTT. Its protein is CASSEGLNSNQPQHF.

The gene calls are TRBV9 and TRBJ2-7; 9 bases align to TRBD2. V shed 1 base and J 2 bases; nucleotides not matched to a gene: 13. The CDR3 totals 18 residues. Germline-derived CDR1 and CDR2 are SGDLS and YYNGEE. CDR3 DNA sequence: TGTGCCAGCAGCGTAAAGCTCCTCGGACTAGCGAACACCTACGAGCAGTACTTC. Amino acids: CASSVKLLGLANTYEQYF.

Only a few counts were recorded for this clonotype. The chain employs TRBV5-1 and TRBJ2-7; the match to TRBD2 covers 10 bases. Per germline, CDR1 SGHRS and CDR2 YFSETQ. This CDR3 spans 15 amino acids. Unmatched junction bases numbered 5, after V lost 1 base and J lost 4 bases. The CDR3 sequence: CASSLSGRAIYEQYF. CDR3 bases: TGCGCCAGCAGCTTGAGCGGGAGGGCCATTTACGAGCAGTACTTC.